This TCR beta chain was observed in a study of cytomegalovirus exposure and HLA in healthy donors. Notes on the study in general: Follow-up analysis found HLA locus-dependent TCR association rates, highest for DRB1 and lowest for HLA-C.

It was with 60 Vbeta and 13 Jbeta primers that the PCR ran. Produced via immunoSEQ multiplex PCR; TCRdb's table is partial and in-frame only. The table has about 200,000 clones, around 83% seen once; the top ten hold around 6%. For this clone: Its antigen remains unidentified. This same CDR3 is encoded by further DNA sequences in the sample.

The specimen sequenced was PBMCs. The sequence was collected from a woman aged 45-65 years in good health and CMV-seropositive.

The CDR3 loop reads CATSRDRTGGGYGYTF. The DNA of the CDR3 is TGTGCCACCAGCAGAGACCGGACAGGAGGGGGCTATGGCTACACCTTC. V and J are TRBV15 and TRBJ1-2, with 7 positions matching TRBD1. This CDR3 is 16 amino acids long. In germline, CDR1 is LNHNV, CDR2 YYDKDF (reference sequence). The junction had 8 bases not matched to a gene; V was cut back by 0 bases and J by 4 bases.